These 9 T cell receptor beta chains share one sample of origin, sequenced in a study of cytomegalovirus exposure and HLA in healthy donors. 13 Jbeta primers and 60 Vbeta primers were used for the PCR. Profiled with immunoSEQ multiplex PCR; TCRdb holds only in-frame clones, not every one. The repertoire shows 100,000 to 150,000 clones; the top ten hold around 2.9%. The sequencing input was PBMCs. The receptors here all came from a man under 40 in good health and CMV-seronegative.

This chain connects TRBV28 to TRBJ2-3, with no clear D. The CDR3 extends over 16 amino acids. V lost 4 bases and J lost 0, with 14 bases in between. The germline V gene has CDR1 MDHEN and CDR2 SYDVKM. The CDR3 region is CASSSLLPSSTDTQYF. CDR3 bases: TGTGCCAGCAGTTCCCTACTACCCTCTAGCACAGATACGCAGTATTTT.

The chain is built from TRBV28 and TRBJ2-7, with D maybe TRBD2 (5 bases). V was cut by 2 bases and J by 0 bases, with 8 bases left in between. Germline CDR1 MDHEN, CDR2 SYDVKM. The CDR3 is made up of 14 amino acids. In nucleotides, the CDR3 is TGTGCCAGCAGTTTAGGAGGTCTCTCCTACGAGCAGTACTTC. Encoded protein: CASSLGGLSYEQYF.

The chain combines TRBV28 with TRBJ2-5; D might be TRBD1 (5 bases). In germline, CDR1 is MDHEN, CDR2 SYDVKM. The V and J ends lost 7 bases and 1 base respectively, with 19 bases between them. The CDR3 length is 16 residues. In nucleotides, the CDR3 is TGTGCCAGCACCGAGGACATTTTGTACGGCCAAGAGACCCAGTACTTC. Translation gives CASTEDILYGQETQYF.

The rearrangement uses TRBV6-4 and TRBJ1-1; 7 bases fit TRBD1. The CDR3 extends over 13 amino acids. CDR1 MRHNA and CDR2 SNTAGT come from the germline V gene. V trimming: 5 bases; J trimming: 7 bases; junction bases outside the gene matches: 7. The CDR3 loop reads CASSLETGSEAFF. Here the CDR3 DNA reads TGTGCCAGCAGTTTGGAGACAGGGAGTGAAGCTTTCTTT.

The rearrangement uses TRBV7-9 and TRBJ1-4; D gene uncertain. Germline assignment: CDR1 SEHNR and CDR2 FQNEAQ (reference sequence). The CDR3 loop spans 14 amino acids. Trimming took off 4 bases at V and 0 bases at J, with 6 bases between the two ends. CDR3 residues: CASSSVATNEKLFF. The CDR3 nucleotides read TGTGCCAGCAGCTCAGTCGCAACTAATGAAAAACTGTTTTTT.

The rearrangement joins TRBV2 to TRBJ2-2; 15 bases line up with TRBD2. The V gene's germline CDR1 is SNHLY and CDR2 FYNNEI. CDR3 size: 19 residues. The trim removed 4 bases at V and 0 bases at J, leaving 6 bases unmatched. CDR3 coding DNA: TGTGCCAGCAGTGGTCGGACTAGCGGGAGGGCCGCGAACACCGGGGAGCTGTTTTTT. Translation gives CASSGRTSGRAANTGELFF.

The V and J genes are TRBV18 and TRBJ1-2, with a tentative D call TRBD1 (5 bases). CDR3 size: 14 residues. The germline V gene has CDR1 KGHSH and CDR2 LQKENI. V was shortened by 6 bases and J by 4 bases, with 15 bases between the two germline ends. CDR3 protein: CASSPTGGIYGYTF. CDR3 bases: TGTGCCAGCTCCCCAACGGGGGGGATCTATGGCTACACCTTC.

V is TRBV19 and J is TRBJ2-1; 7 nucleotides agree with TRBD1. The germline gives CDR1 LNHDA, CDR2 SQIVND (reference sequence). The CDR3 sequence is 16 residues long. With 1 base clipped from V and 2 bases from J, the junction kept 5 bases outside the gene matches. The chain's CDR3 is CASSIGFGQAYNEQFF. CDR3 nucleotides: TGTGCCAGTAGTATAGGTTTTGGACAGGCCTACAATGAGCAGTTCTTC.

The chain joins TRBV28 to TRBJ2-7; D gene ambiguous. With 3 bases removed from V and 1 base from J, the gap between germline ends came to 7 bases. The CDR3 extends over 13 amino acids. Germline V CDR1 and CDR2: MDHEN, SYDVKM. The CDR3: CASSFSQSYEQYF. The CDR3, as DNA: TGTGCCAGCAGTTTTTCACAGTCCTACGAGCAGTACTTC.